Described below is a single TCR beta chain sequence and its context. What it binds is unknown. Per-sample PBMC isolation yielded at least 7 million cells. This sample is part of a study of blood T cells in healthy people across ages. General study findings and limits: As naive T cell percentage varied, TCR beta diversity correlated strongly with it. TCR beta diversity, measured per million T cells, fell in a roughly linear way with age.

Using a J-beta primer mix together with a sample-barcoded 5' primer, a second PCR was run for about 6 to 12 cycles. Tags on each cDNA molecule came from a template-switch adaptor with 12 random nucleotides. TCRdb re-derived calls from the 5' RACE reads in MiXCR, one entry per CDR3 protein. The sample holds hundreds of thousands of distinct CDR3 sequences, 32% seen once. This clonotype was obtained from a woman of 80 years or more in good health. The sequencing input was blood.

In DNA, the CDR3 is TGCAGTGCTAGCAGTCTGGGGGATGAGCAGTACTTC. Translating it yields CSASSLGDEQYF. The rearrangement links TRBV20-1 to TRBJ2-5; D could derive from TRBD1 or TRBD2 (5 bases each). Germline-derived CDR1 and CDR2 are DFQATT and SNEGSKA (reference sequence). Trimming pared 3 bases from V and 11 bases from J, leaving 16 bases between. This CDR3 has 12 amino acids.